This T cell receptor beta chain was obtained from a study of T cells in Graves' hyperthyroidism and ophthalmopathy. Study-wide points: In the blood, most expanded thyroid clonotypes above 0.001 appeared as well.

The CDR3 is made up of 15 amino acids. Germline-derived CDR1 and CDR2 are MGHRA and YSYEKL. V lost 2 bases and J 2 bases, leaving 11 bases between the germline ends. From RNA transcripts, TCR beta CDR3 regions were amplified. The HTBI primer set was used in a first-round RT-PCR of the TCR CDR3. Via MiXCR, TCRdb re-called the multiplex PCR reads, giving one row per CDR3 protein. The data show about 380,000 distinct CDR3 sequences, about 15% seen once. Disease lasting under 3 months, a NOSPECS grade of at least 4, and a Clinical Activity Score of at least 3 were features of the ophthalmopathy patients. This clonotype was counted ten times or more. Antigen specificity is unknown.

This chain links TRBV4-1 with TRBJ2-3; D possibly uses TRBD1 or TRBD2 (5 bases each). The TCR was taken from a woman aged 25-40 years with Graves' ophthalmopathy. The sequencing input was blood. As DNA, the CDR3 is TGCGCCAGCAGCCAACGGGACCGCCTCACAGATACGCAGTATTTT. Translating it yields CASSQRDRLTDTQYF.